This T cell receptor (beta chain) was profiled in a study of CD8+ T cells in alopecia areata. Background on the study: Patients given treatment had severity scored by the percentage of scalp area affected.

Treatment here: oral pan-JAK inhibitor, 5-10 mg twice daily. The CDR3 loop spans 14 amino acids. Germline CDR1 and CDR2: SGHDT and YYEEEE. V was shortened by 0 bases and J by 2 bases, with 3 bases between the two germline ends. Study-wide results and caveats: For patients receiving tofacitinib, scalp clonality and expanded CD8+ clones among the top 100 significantly decreased. More clonal than normal scalp was lesional scalp, particularly alopecia totalis/universalis. Whether baseline CD8+ expansion is linked to response remains uncertain, given a single nonresponder.

Investigators isolated RNA and reverse transcribed it into cDNA to act as the sequencing template. TCRdb's copy holds only in-frame clones and misses some; the assay was immunoSEQ multiplex PCR. The data contain 95,000 to 100,000 clones, about 61% of them singletons. In its sample, this clone was seen a few times. Antigen unknown. The chain uses TRBV5-6 and TRBJ2-6; D is unresolved. This specimen consisted of CD8+ T cells sorted from blood, obtained between weeks 55 and 70, from a patient treated with tofacitinib. This receptor was obtained from a human donor with alopecia areata. CDR3 loop: CASSLGPGANVLTF. The CDR3 DNA sequence: TGTGCCAGCAGCTTGGGTCCTGGGGCCAACGTCCTGACTTTC.